The T cell receptor beta chain described here comes from a study of cytomegalovirus exposure and HLA in healthy donors. Study context: Tens of millions of unique TCR sequences came from HLA-typed donors in an early release.

Study-level findings and limits: Prior analysis indicated that the majority of TCR beta V segments exhibited productivity approximately 87% or approximately 30% of the time. Upon later analysis, TCR association rates were observed to vary by HLA locus, being highest for DRB1 and lowest for HLA-C.

A multiplex PCR was run with 60 Vbeta primers and 13 Jbeta primers. The table came from immunoSEQ multiplex PCR; TCRdb's copy has only in-frame clones and leaves some out. This sample contains about 53,000 clones. Comment on this clone: Its antigen remains unknown.

The CDR3 sequence is 14 residues long. Trimming removed 5 bases at V and 6 bases at J, with 15 bases between. CDR1 is SGDLS, CDR2 YYNGEE, per germline. This receptor was identified in a young woman in good health and CMV-seronegative. The sequenced sample was PBMCs. The rearrangement uses TRBV9 and TRBJ2-1; D possibly corresponds to TRBD1 (6 bases). CDR3 DNA: TGTGCCAGCAGGCGAACGGACAGCAGCAATGAGCAGTTCTTC. The encoded protein is CASRRTDSSNEQFF. The whole variable domain, filled in from reference TRBV9 and TRBJ2-1, reads DSGVTQTPKHLITATGQRVTLRCSPRSGDLSVYWYQQSLDQGLQFLIQYYNGEERAKGNILERFSAQQFPDLHSELNLSSLELGDSALYFCASRRTDSSNEQFFGPGTRLTVL.